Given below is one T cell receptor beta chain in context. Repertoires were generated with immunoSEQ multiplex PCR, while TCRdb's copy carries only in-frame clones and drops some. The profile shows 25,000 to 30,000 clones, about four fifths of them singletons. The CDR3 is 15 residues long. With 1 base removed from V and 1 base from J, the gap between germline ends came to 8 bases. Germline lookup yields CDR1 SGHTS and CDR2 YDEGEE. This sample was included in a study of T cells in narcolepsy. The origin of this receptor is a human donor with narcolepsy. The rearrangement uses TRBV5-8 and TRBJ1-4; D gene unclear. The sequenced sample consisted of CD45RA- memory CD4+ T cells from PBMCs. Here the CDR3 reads CASSLKLGTNEKLFF. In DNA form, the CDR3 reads TGTGCCAGCAGCTTGAAACTGGGAACTAATGAAAAACTGTTTTTT.